Shown below are 9 T cell receptor beta chains from a single sample sequenced in a study of cytomegalovirus exposure and HLA in healthy donors. Clones were sequenced by immunoSEQ multiplex PCR, and TCRdb holds only the in-frame ones, with some missing. This table has about 64,000 clones, over 85% appearing once. Source material: PBMCs. The receptors derive from a young woman in good health and CMV-seropositive.

The CDR3 DNA sequence: TGTGCCAGTAGTATAGTCTCAGCTAGACAAGAGACCCAGTACTTC. Its translation: CASSIVSARQETQYF. This sequence joins TRBV19 and TRBJ2-5, with D unresolved. With 1 base removed from V and 2 bases from J, the gap between germline ends came to 11 bases. Germline CDR1 LNHDA, CDR2 SQIVND (reference sequence). This CDR3 contains 15 residues.

This chain uses TRBV30 with TRBJ1-3; maybe TRBD1 (6 bases). The CDR3 consists of 11 residues. The V and J ends lost 4 bases and 13 bases respectively, with 14 bases between them. CDR1 and CDR2 (germline): GTSNPN, SVGIG (reference sequence). The CDR3 here is CAWTSAGEIYF. The CDR3 coding sequence is TGTGCCTGGACCTCAGCAGGGGAAATATATTTT.

V usage is TRBV5-1 and J usage is TRBJ2-1, with 12 nucleotides matching TRBD2. The length of the CDR3 is 17 residues. J lost 0 bases, V lost 2 bases, and 3 bases had no gene match. The germline CDR1 and CDR2 sequences are SGHRS and YFSETQ. The CDR3 region has the DNA TGCGCCAGCAGCTTCACTAGCGGGGGGCCCTCCTACAATGAGCAGTTCTTC. Protein sequence: CASSFTSGGPSYNEQFF.

The chain combines TRBV5-4 with TRBJ2-3; D is unresolved. V was trimmed by 3 bases and J by 0 bases, leaving 8 bases between them. The CDR3 loop spans 14 amino acids. Per germline, CDR1 SGHNT and CDR2 YYREEE (reference sequence). CDR3 residues: CASSSGPSTDTQYF. CDR3 nucleotide sequence: TGTGCCAGCAGCTCAGGTCCCAGCACAGATACGCAGTATTTT.

This CDR3 reads CASSMDRNRMNTEAFF. CDR3 DNA: TGTGCCAGTAGTATGGACCGAAACAGGATGAACACTGAAGCTTTCTTT. This chain joins TRBV19 and TRBJ1-1; a possible D gene is TRBD1 (5 bases). The CDR3 spans 16 residues. Germline CDR1 is LNHDA and CDR2 is SQIVND (reference sequence). V shed 3 bases and J shed 0 bases, with 14 bases lying between them. The complete variable domain, with remaining parts taken from reference TRBV19 and TRBJ1-1, reads DGGITQSPKYLFRKEGQNVTLSCEQNLNHDAMYWYRQDPGQGLRLIYYSQIVNDFQKGDIAEGYSVSREKKESFPLTVTSAQKNPTAFYLCASSMDRNRMNTEAFFGQGTRLTVV.

The chain has TRBV7-2 and TRBJ2-6, with D tentatively TRBD1 (6 bases). Germline CDR1 is SGHTA and CDR2 is FQGNSA. The V end was cut by 2 bases, the J end by 0 bases, with 14 bases between. The CDR3 totals 18 residues. In DNA form, the CDR3 reads TGTGCCAGCAGCTTACTGGGACAACGCTACTCTGGGGCCAACGTCCTGACTTTC. Its translation is CASSLLGQRYSGANVLTF.

V usage is TRBV2 and J usage is TRBJ2-1, with D perhaps TRBD2 (5 bases). The CDR3 length is 17 residues. The germline V gene has CDR1 SNHLY and CDR2 FYNNEI. Trimming removed 5 bases at V and 5 bases at J, with 22 bases between. CDR3 region: CASSYLPDISANNEQFF. The CDR3 nucleotides are TGTGCCAGCAGTTACCTCCCCGATATTAGCGCCAACAATGAGCAGTTCTTC.

This sequence joins TRBV9 and TRBJ1-2; 7 bases agree with TRBD1. Unmatched junction bases numbered 7, after V lost 3 bases and J lost 2 bases. The CDR3 is made up of 15 amino acids. CDR1 and CDR2 (germline): SGDLS, YYNGEE. The CDR3 region is CASSASGGRNYGYTF. The CDR3 DNA reads TGTGCCAGCAGCGCGTCAGGGGGTAGGAACTATGGCTACACCTTC.

The J gene is TRBJ2-7, the V gene TRBV29-1; 8 bases agree with TRBD2. This CDR3 spans 14 amino acids. Germline CDR1 is SQVTM and CDR2 is ANQGSEA. V lost 1 base, J lost 0 bases, and 2 bases stayed unmatched. The CDR3 DNA sequence: TGCAGCGTTGAAGCCCGGGGGGGCTCCTACGAGCAGTACTTC. Its protein is CSVEARGGSYEQYF.